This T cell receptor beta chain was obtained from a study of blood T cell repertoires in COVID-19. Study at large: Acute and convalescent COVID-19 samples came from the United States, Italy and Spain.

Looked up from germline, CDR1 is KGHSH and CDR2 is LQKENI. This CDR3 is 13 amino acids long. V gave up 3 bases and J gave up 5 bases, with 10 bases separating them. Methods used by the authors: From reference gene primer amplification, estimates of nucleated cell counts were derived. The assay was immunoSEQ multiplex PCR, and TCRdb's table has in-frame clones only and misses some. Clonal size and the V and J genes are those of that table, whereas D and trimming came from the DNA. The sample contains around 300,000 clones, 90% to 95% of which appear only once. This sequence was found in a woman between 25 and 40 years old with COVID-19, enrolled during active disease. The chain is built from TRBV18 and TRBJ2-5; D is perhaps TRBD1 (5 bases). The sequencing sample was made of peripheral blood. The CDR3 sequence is CASSPQGLETQYF. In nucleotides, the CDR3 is TGTGCCAGCTCACCTCAGGGTTTGGAGACCCAGTACTTC.